This TCR beta chain appears in the sequencing data of a study of T cells after yellow fever vaccination. Study summary: It was SMART-Seq v4 Ultra Low Input that prepared the fractions with low cell numbers.

This clonotype has a handful of counts. Its specificity is unknown. Generation of TCR cDNA used 5'RACE template switching (which added a universal primer site and UMIs). TCRdb ran MiXCR on the 5' RACE reads and lists one entry per CDR3 protein. The sample includes approximately 69,000 distinct CDR3 sequences, around 6.2% of them seen just once. CDR3 length: 14 amino acids. With 6 bases removed from V and 4 bases from J, the gap between germline ends came to 15 bases. Germline values: CDR1 SGHTA, CDR2 FQGTGA. Whole-study results and caveats: Once the booster was given, most primary-vaccination clones reappeared, at around 95% for CD4 and over 70% for CD8.

Specimen: CD4+ T cells sorted from PBMCs, collected less than 18 days after the first yellow fever vaccination. The clonotype originates from a young man who received the YFV17D yellow fever vaccine. The chain carries TRBV7-3 and TRBJ1-1, with TRBD1 as a possible D gene (5 bases). This CDR3 reads CASSWLGQGTEAFF. DNA for the CDR3: TGTGCCAGCAGTTGGCTCGGGCAGGGCACTGAAGCTTTCTTT.